This entry lists 10 T cell receptor beta chains sequenced from one sample in a study of TIL therapy for anti-PD-1-resistant metastatic lung cancer. The immunoSEQ assay was v3. Measured with immunoSEQ multiplex PCR; TCRdb has only the in-frame clones, and not every one. The table records over 25,000 clones, 72% of them present only once. Time point of the sample: pre-treatment sample, taken before nivolumab and TIL therapy. The tumor samples were excised metastases, mostly pleural nodules or supraclavicular lymph nodes. Sample: tumor tissue, taken at baseline. Receptors originate from a person aged 25-79 years with non-small cell lung cancer.

This clone is a singleton in its sample. This chain joins TRBV15 and TRBJ2-7; 8 bases are shared with TRBD1. V trimming: 3 bases; J trimming: 5 bases; junction bases outside the gene matches: 9. The CDR3 is 15 residues long. Germline V CDR1 and CDR2: LNHNV, YYDKDF (reference sequence). The CDR3: CATSREGRGLDEQYF. CDR3 sequence (DNA): TGTGCCACCAGCAGGGAAGGCAGGGGGCTTGACGAGCAGTACTTC. Using reference TRBV15 and TRBJ2-7 for the parts outside the CDR3, the full variable domain is DAMVIQNPRYQVTQFGKPVTLSCSQTLNHNVMYWYQQKSSQAPKLLFHYYDKDFNNEADTPDNFQSRRPNTSFCFLDIRSPGLGDTAMYLCATSREGRGLDEQYFGPGTRLTVT.

The rearrangement uses TRBV21-1 and TRBJ1-1. TRBV21-1 is noted as a pseudogene. The CDR3 is made up of 15 amino acids. The CDR3 spells CASSKGKGGITEAFF. The CDR3 DNA reads as TGTGCCAGCAGCAAAGGTAAAGGGGGGATCACTGAAGCTTTCTTT.

This clone was observed a few times. This rearrangement joins TRBV10-3 to TRBJ2-2, with 11 positions matching TRBD2. This CDR3 contains 14 residues. Per germline, CDR1 ENHRY and CDR2 SYGVKD. V dropped 4 bases and J dropped 5; count of bases not matched to a gene: 0. The CDR3 DNA reads TGTGCCATCAGTGGACTAGCGGGGACCGGGGAGCTGTTTTTT. It encodes CAISGLAGTGELFF.

The sample holds a few counts of this clone. This chain connects TRBV10-1 to TRBJ2-1, with a tentative D call TRBD1 (6 bases). From germline, CDR1 is WNHNN and CDR2 SYGVQD (reference sequence). V was cut by 0 bases and J by 3 bases, with 15 bases left in between. The CDR3 has 17 amino acids. The CDR3 DNA reads as TGCGCCAGCAGTGAGTCCGCCGTGGGGGCCAACTACAATGAGCAGTTCTTC. Protein: CASSESAVGANYNEQFF.

The chain recombines TRBV28 with TRBJ1-5, with unresolved D. Trimming took off 2 bases at V and 1 base at J, with 3 bases between the two ends. CDR1 is MDHEN, CDR2 SYDVKM, per germline. The CDR3 length is 13 residues. Here the CDR3 DNA reads TGTGCCAGCAGTTTAATGAGCAATCAGCCCCAGCATTTT. Translation: CASSLMSNQPQHF.

The CDR3 loop reads CASSQVAAGGWNEQFF. Here the CDR3 DNA reads TGCGCCAGCAGCCAAGTCGCCGCGGGGGGGTGGAATGAGCAGTTCTTC. The J gene is TRBJ2-1, the V gene TRBV4-1; 9 bases fit TRBD2. Germline CDR1 reads MGHRA; CDR2 reads YSYEKL. With V trimmed by 1 base and J by 7 bases, 8 bases remained unmatched. The CDR3 extends over 16 amino acids.

The chain recombines TRBV14 with TRBJ2-5; D may be TRBD2 (6 bases). Trimming removed 4 bases from V and 3 bases from J, with 12 bases in between. The CDR3 loop spans 14 amino acids. The V gene's germline CDR1 is SGHDN and CDR2 FVKESK. CDR3 sequence: CASSLRAGKETQYF. CDR3 in DNA: TGTGCCAGCAGCCTCAGGGCGGGGAAAGAGACCCAGTACTTC. The variable domain in full, completed from reference TRBV14 and TRBJ2-5, reads EAGVTQFPSHSVIEKGQTVTLRCDPISGHDNLYWYRRVMGKEIKFLLHFVKESKQDESGMPNNRFLAERTGGTYSTLKVQPAELEDSGVYFCASSLRAGKETQYFGPGTRLLVL.

This clone was detected once. The CDR3 DNA sequence: TGTGCCAGCAAGCGGGGAACTAATGAAAAACTGTTTTTT. Amino acid sequence: CASKRGTNEKLFF. The chain uses TRBV6-5 and TRBJ1-4; D unresolved. CDR3 length equals 13 residues. Trimming shortened V by 7 bases and J by 1 base, and 7 bases separated the two germline ends. CDR1 and CDR2 from the germline V gene are MNHEY and SVGAGI.

The chain has TRBV5-4 and TRBJ1-2; D is unresolved. Germline V CDR1 and CDR2: SGHNT, YYREEE (reference sequence). This CDR3 is 16 amino acids long. V lost 0 bases, J lost 4 bases, and 16 bases lay in between. The CDR3 nucleotides are TGTGCCAGCAGCTTGGGGGCGGAGCGGTACGGCTATGGCTACACCTTC. This translates into CASSLGAERYGYGYTF.

Details on this clone: An end of the junction does not agree with germline; a read error may underlie this. The chain recombines TRBV20-1 with TRBJ1-1; D uncertain. The CDR3 is 11 amino acids. From germline, CDR1 is DFQATT and CDR2 SNEGSKA (reference sequence). The chain's CDR3 is CSAPRNIEAFF. In nucleotides, the CDR3 is TGCAGTGCTCCGAGAAACATTGAAGCTTTCTTT.